This TCR beta chain comes out of a study of response to subunit inactivated influenza vaccine. This clonotype was counted between two and nine times. TCRdb passed the RT-PCR reads through MiXCR, listing each CDR3 protein once. The repertoire includes a few hundred thousand distinct CDR3 sequences, about 11% of them detected once, and 9.5% to 12% sits in the top ten. This sample was shared with a second study, whose subject was T cells expressing NK-cell markers. In that study: 5'RACE template switching with UMIs produced the TCR beta cDNA. Researchers got TCR beta repertoires out of sorted CD3+CD56+NKG2C+, CD3+CD56+NKG2C- and CD3+CD56-NKG2C+ T cells. The authors sequenced eight donors, of whom seven were HCMV-seropositive and one was seronegative. Sorting in several experiments was restricted by an anti-gamma-delta TCR antibody to alpha-beta TCR T cells. NKG2C+ dominant clonotype frequencies in about 6 donors were roughly 1.0-7.5% of CD8+ T cells.

Here the sequenced sample was PBMCs from blood, taken on the day of vaccination. This clonotype was obtained from a man aged 45-65 years who received an inactivated influenza vaccine.

The CDR3 DNA is TGCGCCAGCAGCTTCCGCCTAGATGAGACCCAGTACTTC. It specifies CASSFRLDETQYF. The chain links TRBV5-1 to TRBJ2-5; D not resolved. Germline assignment: CDR1 SGHRS and CDR2 YFSETQ. V lost 2 bases, J lost 5 bases, and 10 bases lay in between. CDR3 length equals 13 residues.